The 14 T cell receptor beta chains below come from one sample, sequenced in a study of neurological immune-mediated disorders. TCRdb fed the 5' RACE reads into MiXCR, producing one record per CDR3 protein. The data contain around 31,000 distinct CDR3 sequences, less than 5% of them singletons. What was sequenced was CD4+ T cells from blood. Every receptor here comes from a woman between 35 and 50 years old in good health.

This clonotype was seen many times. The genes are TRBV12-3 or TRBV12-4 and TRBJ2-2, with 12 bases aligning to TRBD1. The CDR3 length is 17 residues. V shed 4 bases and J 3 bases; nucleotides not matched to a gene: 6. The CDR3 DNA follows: TGTGCCAGCAGTTCGGGACAGGGGGCTCCGGACACCGGGGAGCTGTTTTTT. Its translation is CASSSGQGAPDTGELFF.

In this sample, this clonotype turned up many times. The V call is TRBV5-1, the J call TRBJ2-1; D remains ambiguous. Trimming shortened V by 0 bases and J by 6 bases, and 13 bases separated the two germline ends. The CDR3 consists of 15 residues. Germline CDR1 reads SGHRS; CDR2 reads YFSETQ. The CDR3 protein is CASSLGLVGRNEQFF. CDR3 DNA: TGCGCCAGCAGCTTGGGTCTCGTGGGCCGCAATGAGCAGTTCTTC.

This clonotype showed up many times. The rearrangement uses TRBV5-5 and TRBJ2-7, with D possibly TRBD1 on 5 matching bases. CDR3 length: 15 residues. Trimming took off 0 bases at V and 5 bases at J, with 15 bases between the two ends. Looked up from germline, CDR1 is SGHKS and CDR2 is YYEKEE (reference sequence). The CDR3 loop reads CASSLGPDTRNEQYF. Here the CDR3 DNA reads TGTGCCAGCAGCTTGGGTCCGGACACCAGGAACGAGCAGTACTTC.

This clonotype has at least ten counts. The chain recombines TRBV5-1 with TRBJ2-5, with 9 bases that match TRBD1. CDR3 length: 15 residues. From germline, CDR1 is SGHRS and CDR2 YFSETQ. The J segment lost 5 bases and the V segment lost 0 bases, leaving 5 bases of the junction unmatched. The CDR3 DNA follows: TGCGCCAGCAGCTTGGCCACGGACAGGGGCGAGACCCAGTACTTC. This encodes CASSLATDRGETQYF. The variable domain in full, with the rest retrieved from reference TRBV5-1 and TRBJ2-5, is KAGVTQTPRYLIKTRGQQVTLSCSPISGHRSVSWYQQTPGQGLQFLFEYFSETQRNKGNFPGRFSGRQFSNSRSEMNVSTLELGDSALYLCASSLATDRGETQYFGPGTRLLVL.

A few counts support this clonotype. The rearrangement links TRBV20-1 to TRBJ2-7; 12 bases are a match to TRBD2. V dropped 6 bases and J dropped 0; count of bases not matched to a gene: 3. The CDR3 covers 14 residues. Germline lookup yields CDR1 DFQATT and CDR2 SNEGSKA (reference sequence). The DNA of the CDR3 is TGCAGTGCACTAGCGGGAGGCTTCTCCTACGAGCAGTACTTC. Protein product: CSALAGGFSYEQYF.

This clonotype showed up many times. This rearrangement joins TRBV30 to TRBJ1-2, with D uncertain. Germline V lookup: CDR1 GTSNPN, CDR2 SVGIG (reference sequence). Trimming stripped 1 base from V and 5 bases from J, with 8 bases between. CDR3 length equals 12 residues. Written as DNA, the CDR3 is TGTGCCTGGAGTGCCGGACCATATGGCTACACCTTC. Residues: CAWSAGPYGYTF.

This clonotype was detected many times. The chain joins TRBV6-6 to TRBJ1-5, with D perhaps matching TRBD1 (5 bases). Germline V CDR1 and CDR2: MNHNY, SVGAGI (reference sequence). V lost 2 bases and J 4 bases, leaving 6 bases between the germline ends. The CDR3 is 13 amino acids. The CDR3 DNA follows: TGTGCCAGCAGTTACGGGGGGAATCAGCCCCAGCATTTT. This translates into CASSYGGNQPQHF.

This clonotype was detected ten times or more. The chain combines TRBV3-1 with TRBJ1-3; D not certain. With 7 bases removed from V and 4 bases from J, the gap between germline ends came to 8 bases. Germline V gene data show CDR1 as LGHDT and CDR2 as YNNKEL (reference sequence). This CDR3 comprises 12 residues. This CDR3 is CASTHGGNTIYF. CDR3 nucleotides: TGTGCCAGCACCCACGGGGGAAACACCATATATTTT.

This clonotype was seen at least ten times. This CDR3 reads CASSYPTGPTQTEAFF. The CDR3 coding sequence is TGTGCCAGCAGTTATCCCACGGGCCCAACACAGACTGAAGCTTTCTTT. This rearrangement joins TRBV12-3 or TRBV12-4 to TRBJ1-1, with unresolved D. CDR3 length equals 16 residues. V lost 4 bases, J lost 5 bases, and 20 bases lay in between.

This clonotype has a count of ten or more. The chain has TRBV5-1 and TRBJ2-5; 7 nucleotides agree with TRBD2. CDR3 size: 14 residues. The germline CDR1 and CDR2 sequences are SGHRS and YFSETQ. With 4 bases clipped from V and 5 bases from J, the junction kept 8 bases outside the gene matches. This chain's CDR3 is CASSRWGGPETQYF. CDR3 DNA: TGCGCCAGCAGCCGCTGGGGGGGACCGGAGACCCAGTACTTC.

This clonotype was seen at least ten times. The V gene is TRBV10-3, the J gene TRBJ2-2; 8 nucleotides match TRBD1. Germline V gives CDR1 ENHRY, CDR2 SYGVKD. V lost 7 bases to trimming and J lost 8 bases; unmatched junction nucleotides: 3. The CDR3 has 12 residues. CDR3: CAIKGQAGELFF. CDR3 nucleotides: TGTGCCATCAAGGGACAGGCAGGGGAGCTGTTTTTT.

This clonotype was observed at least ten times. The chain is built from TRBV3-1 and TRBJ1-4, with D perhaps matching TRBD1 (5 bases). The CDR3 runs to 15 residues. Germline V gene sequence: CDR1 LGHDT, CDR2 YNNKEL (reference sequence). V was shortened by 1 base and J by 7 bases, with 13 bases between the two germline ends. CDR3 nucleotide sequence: TGTGCCAGCAGCCAAGGAGGCAGGGCTGGTGAAAAACTGTTTTTT. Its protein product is CASSQGGRAGEKLFF.

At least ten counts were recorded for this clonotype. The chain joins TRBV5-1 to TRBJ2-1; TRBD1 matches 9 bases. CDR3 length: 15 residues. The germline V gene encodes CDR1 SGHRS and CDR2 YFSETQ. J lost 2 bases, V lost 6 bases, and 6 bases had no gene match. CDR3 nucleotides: TGCGCCAGCAACCTGGGACAGGGCACCTACAATGAGCAGTTCTTC. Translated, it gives CASNLGQGTYNEQFF.

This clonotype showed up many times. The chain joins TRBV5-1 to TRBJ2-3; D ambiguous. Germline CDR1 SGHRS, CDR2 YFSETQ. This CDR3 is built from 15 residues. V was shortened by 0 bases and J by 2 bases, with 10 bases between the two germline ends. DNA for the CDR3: TGCGCCAGCAGCTTGGCGGTTCAAAACACAGATACGCAGTATTTT. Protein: CASSLAVQNTDTQYF. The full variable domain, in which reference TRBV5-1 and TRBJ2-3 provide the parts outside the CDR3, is KAGVTQTPRYLIKTRGQQVTLSCSPISGHRSVSWYQQTPGQGLQFLFEYFSETQRNKGNFPGRFSGRQFSNSRSEMNVSTLELGDSALYLCASSLAVQNTDTQYFGPGTRLTVL.